This T cell receptor beta chain was profiled in a study of beta chain features in type 1 diabetes. CD4+ cells of the naive, central memory, regulatory and stem cell-like memory types were sorted via CD45RO/CCR7/CD25/CD127/CD95/CD27. The CDR3 extends over 18 amino acids. Germline trimming cut 4 bases from V and 0 bases from J; bases unmatched to any gene: 11. Germline CDR1 and CDR2: MNHNS and SASEGT. Expressed TCRB transcripts were sequenced because the entire RNA isolate underwent reverse transcription. There were millions of reads on average in the naive, central memory and regulatory T cell samples. The assay was immunoSEQ multiplex PCR, and TCRdb's table has in-frame clones only and misses some. This sample carries about 150,000 clones, more than 9.5% of them seen once, and the ten largest clones take about 2.1%.

The TCR originated in a man aged 18 to 30 in good health. The chain links TRBV6-1 to TRBJ1-5; TRBD1 agrees at 8 bases. Sequenced material: central memory CD4+ T cells from blood. The CDR3, as DNA: TGTGCCAGCAGTGCTGGCGGACAGGGACAGTATAGCAATCAGCCCCAGCATTTT. It translates to CASSAGGQGQYSNQPQHF.